The 7 T cell receptor beta chains presented below share a single source sample, sequenced in a study of T and B cells in COVID-19 patients. BIOMED2 TRB-A/B primer pools were used in multiplex TRB PCR. Using its own MiXCR run on the multiplex PCR reads, TCRdb lists one record per CDR3 protein. Counted here are roughly 16,000 distinct CDR3 sequences, 25% to 30% occurring once; the ten biggest clones make up approximately 1.2%. Blood genomic DNA input for TRB amplification was about 240-550 ng. The sample consisted of blood. Receptor source: a human donor who had recovered from COVID-19.

This chain connects TRBV27 to TRBJ1-4; 7 bases agree with TRBD1. The CDR3 covers 14 residues. The V gene's germline CDR1 is MNHEY and CDR2 SMNVEV (reference sequence). J was trimmed by 3 bases and V by 7 bases; bases with no gene match: 5. CDR3 region: CASNFQGANEKLFF. The CDR3 DNA follows: TGTGCCAGCAATTTCCAGGGGGCTAATGAAAAACTGTTTTTT.

This clonotype was seen a handful of times. V gene TRBV7-6 combines with J gene TRBJ1-4; TRBD1 is a possible D gene (6 bases). CDR1 SGHVS and CDR2 FNYEAQ come from the germline V gene. The CDR3 is made up of 17 amino acids. V shed 1 base and J shed 2 bases, with 14 bases lying between them. DNA of the CDR3: TGTGCCAGCAGCTTAGGGTTCAGGGGAAGCACTAATGAAAAACTGTTTTTT. Translating it yields CASSLGFRGSTNEKLFF. Based on the CDR3 plus reference TRBV7-6 and TRBJ1-4, the full variable domain is GAGVSQSPRYKVTKRGQDVALRCDPISGHVSLYWYRQALGQGPEFLTYFNYEAQQDKSGLPNDRFSAERPEGSISTLTIQRTEQRDSAMYRCASSLGFRGSTNEKLFFGSGTQLSVL.

The rearrangement uses TRBV27 and TRBJ1-5; weak D call: TRBD1 (5 bases). The V end lost 3 bases, the J end lost 7 bases, and 13 bases lay between the germline ends. This CDR3 is built from 14 residues. Germline CDR1 MNHEY, CDR2 SMNVEV (reference sequence). The CDR3 protein is CASSFRGLGQPQHF. CDR3 DNA: TGTGCCAGCAGTTTCCGGGGGTTGGGGCAGCCCCAGCATTTT.

The chain links TRBV12-3 or TRBV12-4 to TRBJ1-4, with D possibly TRBD1 on 6 matching bases. This CDR3 comprises 13 residues. V was cut by 4 bases and J by 7 bases, with 10 bases left in between. The DNA of the CDR3 is TGTGCCAGCAGTTGGGGGCGGAGTGAAAAACTGTTTTTT. This translates into CASSWGRSEKLFF.

This chain connects TRBV24-1 to TRBJ2-1; D might be TRBD2 (6 bases). The CDR3 sequence is 15 residues long. With 3 bases removed from V and 7 bases from J, the gap between germline ends came to 15 bases. Germline V CDR1 and CDR2: KGHDR, SFDVKD. The CDR3 here is CATSDRRGGENEQFF. The CDR3 coding sequence is TGTGCCACCAGTGATAGGCGGGGCGGGGAAAATGAGCAGTTCTTC.

This chain links TRBV7-2 with TRBJ2-5, with 10 bases aligning to TRBD1. The J call is uncertain, as TRBJ2-7 better fits the DNA end. Germline V CDR1 and CDR2: SGHTA, FQGNSA. This CDR3 is 14 amino acids long. The CDR3 region is CASSTGQGSYEQYF. CDR3 DNA: TGTGCCAGCAGTACGGGACAGGGGTCCTACGAGCAGTACTTC.

This clonotype was recorded a few times. V gene TRBV5-4 combines with J gene TRBJ2-7; the D gene is possibly TRBD2 (6 bases). V was clipped by 0 bases and J by 0 bases, with 13 bases between them. CDR3 length: 16 residues. The germline CDR1 and CDR2 sequences are SGHNT and YYREEE (reference sequence). CDR3 protein: CASSLAVGTPSYEQYF. The CDR3 nucleotides are TGTGCCAGCAGCTTGGCCGTAGGGACTCCCTCCTACGAGCAGTACTTC.